This T cell receptor beta chain appears in the sequencing data of a study of tumor and adjacent non-tumor tissue in lung cancer. Overall study context: There were 11 to 13 adenocarcinoma, 2 squamous cell carcinoma and 1 small cell lung cancer cases. Samples averaged approximately 4.2 million productive TCRbeta reads each. The patients, 10 to 11 men and roughly 5 women, were roughly 30 to 85 with stage I to III disease. Study-level results: Top 100 clones took a larger repertoire share in normal lung.

Of note for this clonotype: Its antigen remains unknown. Germline is not matched at one junction end, which may reflect a read error.

This sample's RNA came from whole unsorted tissue. The library came from three nested PCR rounds adapted from ARM-PCR protocols. A single record per CDR3 protein comes from TCRdb applying MiXCR to the multiplex PCR reads. This sample has approximately 79,000 distinct CDR3 sequences; roughly two thirds occur once, and the top ten carry 15%. Germline V gene sequence: CDR1 SGHAT, CDR2 FQNNGV. This CDR3 has 13 amino acids. The chain carries TRBV11-2 and TRBJ2-6; possible D gene TRBD1, 5 bases. This TCR was sampled from a man between 65 and 85 years old with non-small cell lung cancer. Sequencing used lung tumor tissue. The CDR3 DNA reads TGTGCCAGTCGGACCTCTGGGGCCAAGGTCCTGACCTTC. Translating gives CASRTSGAKVLTF.